Presented here are 29 T cell receptor beta chains from one specimen sequenced in a study of T cell changes during pregnancy in multiple sclerosis. TCRdb's table, derived via immunoSEQ multiplex PCR, lists solely in-frame clones and lacks some. The table records approximately 97,000 clones, 90% of them present only once. This specimen consisted of peripheral blood, obtained in the second trimester of pregnancy. Receptors were obtained from a female donor in good health, enrolled as a control in a pregnancy study.

The V and J genes are TRBV28 and TRBJ2-7; TRBD1 aligns across 7 bases. This CDR3 region has 15 residues. From germline, CDR1 is MDHEN and CDR2 SYDVKM. J was trimmed by 0 bases and V by 3 bases; bases with no gene match: 5. The CDR3 coding sequence is TGTGCCAGCAGTTTGGGACAGATAGGCTCCTACGAGCAGTACTTC. Translated, it gives CASSLGQIGSYEQYF.

The rearrangement joins TRBV19 to TRBJ2-1; possibly TRBD1 for D (5 bases). CDR1 LNHDA and CDR2 SQIVND come from the germline V gene (reference sequence). This CDR3 spans 11 amino acids. The V end was cut by 7 bases, the J end by 10 bases, with 11 bases between. The chain's CDR3 is CASTSKGEQFF. The CDR3 DNA reads as TGTGCCAGTACCTCAAAGGGGGAGCAGTTCTTC.

The rearrangement joins TRBV7-9 to TRBJ1-6; no definite D call. Germline-derived CDR1 and CDR2 are SEHNR and FQNEAQ (reference sequence). The CDR3 spans 17 residues. Trimming removed 5 bases from V and 5 bases from J, with 19 bases in between. The CDR3 loop reads CASSPLGATPHNSPLHF. For the CDR3, the DNA is TGTGCCAGCAGCCCCTTGGGAGCTACTCCCCATAATTCACCCCTCCACTTT.

The chain is built from TRBV5-1 and TRBJ1-1, with 10 bases aligning to TRBD1. Germline loops: CDR1 SGHRS, CDR2 YFSETQ. This CDR3 is built from 14 residues. J was trimmed by 4 bases and V by 6 bases; bases with no gene match: 6. Here the CDR3 DNA reads TGCGCCAGCATGTACGGGACAGGGGCCACTGAAGCTTTCTTT. It translates to CASMYGTGATEAFF. The full variable domain, in which reference TRBV5-1 and TRBJ1-1 provide the parts outside the CDR3, is KAGVTQTPRYLIKTRGQQVTLSCSPISGHRSVSWYQQTPGQGLQFLFEYFSETQRNKGNFPGRFSGRQFSNSRSEMNVSTLELGDSALYLCASMYGTGATEAFFGQGTRLTVV.

The chain joins TRBV10-1 to TRBJ1-1; D gene unclear. The germline V gene has CDR1 WNHNN and CDR2 SYGVQD (reference sequence). V was trimmed by 4 bases and J by 1 base, leaving 13 bases between them. This CDR3 spans 15 amino acids. The CDR3 DNA reads TGCGCCAGCAGTGGAAACGGGAAGCAGAACACTGAAGCTTTCTTT. It codes for CASSGNGKQNTEAFF.

In regard to this clone: Compared with germline, one end of the junction differs, possibly owing to a read error. The gene calls are TRBV2 and TRBJ2-4, with D perhaps matching TRBD2 (7 bases). The CDR3 has 16 amino acids. Germline V CDR1 and CDR2: SNHLY, FYNNEI. This chain's CDR3 is CASRGTTGGPNNIQYF. The CDR3 nucleotides are TGTGCCAGCCGGGGGACAACGGGGGGCCCCAACAACATTCAGTACTTC.

CDR3 amino acids: CASSVDLAVPYNEQFF. The CDR3 nucleotides are TGTGCCAGCAGCGTAGACCTAGCGGTACCATACAATGAGCAGTTCTTC. The rearrangement joins TRBV9 to TRBJ2-1; 7 bases are a match to TRBD2. The junction had 7 bases not matched to a gene; V was cut back by 0 bases and J by 4 bases. Germline CDR1 SGDLS, CDR2 YYNGEE. The CDR3 spans 16 residues.

The chain combines TRBV19 with TRBJ1-1; D is undetermined. The CDR3 consists of 14 residues. CDR1 and CDR2 (germline): LNHDA, SQIVND (reference sequence). V was clipped by 3 bases and J by 0 bases, with 8 bases between them. Here the CDR3 DNA reads TGTGCCAGTAGTATTCGGGAGTTGAACACTGAAGCTTTCTTT. Translation: CASSIRELNTEAFF.

The chain couples TRBV28 to TRBJ2-1, with 10 bases aligning to TRBD2. Germline lookup yields CDR1 MDHEN and CDR2 SYDVKM. V dropped 3 bases and J dropped 10; count of bases not matched to a gene: 6. The length of the CDR3 is 14 residues. CDR3 loop: CASSFGTSAKEQFF. The DNA for the CDR3 is TGTGCCAGCAGTTTTGGGACTAGCGCGAAAGAGCAGTTCTTC.

The chain is built from TRBV5-1 and TRBJ2-5; possibly TRBD2 for D (6 bases). V lost 4 bases and J lost 4, with 20 bases in between. In germline, CDR1 is SGHRS, CDR2 YFSETQ. There are 16 residues in the CDR3. Written as DNA, the CDR3 is TGCGCCAGCAGCCTGACTGGTAGGGGAGGTAGAGAGACCCAGTACTTC. It yields the protein CASSLTGRGGRETQYF.

The chain recombines TRBV2 with TRBJ2-2; D possibly corresponds to TRBD2 (6 bases). Germline V lookup: CDR1 SNHLY, CDR2 FYNNEI. V lost 6 bases and J 0 bases, leaving 17 bases between the germline ends. The CDR3 is made up of 17 amino acids. Here the CDR3 reads CASRPHGGITNTGELFF. The CDR3 DNA sequence: TGTGCCAGCAGGCCCCACGGAGGGATTACGAACACCGGGGAGCTGTTTTTT.

J is TRBJ2-7 and V is TRBV27; no firm D call. CDR1 MNHEY and CDR2 SMNVEV come from the germline V gene (reference sequence). The V gene lost 4 bases and the J gene lost 3 bases, with 4 bases spanning the gap. This CDR3 contains 11 residues. DNA for the CDR3: TGTGCCAGCAGTTCGTACTACGAGCAGTACTTC. Protein: CASSSYYEQYF.

V is TRBV5-8 and J is TRBJ1-2, with 8 bases fitting TRBD1. This CDR3 comprises 13 residues. The ends lost 3 bases at V and 8 bases at J; junction bases unmatched: 6. From germline, CDR1 is SGHTS and CDR2 YDEGEE. CDR3 nucleotides: TGTGCCAGCAGCTGGACAGGGTTTGAGGGCTACACCTTC. It specifies CASSWTGFEGYTF.

The J gene is TRBJ1-1, the V gene TRBV28; D is ambiguous. Germline V gene sequence: CDR1 MDHEN, CDR2 SYDVKM. This CDR3 contains 13 residues. The CDR3 DNA follows: TGTGCGACGCGGACGGAGGTAAACACTGAAGCTTTCTTT. Translation gives CATRTEVNTEAFF.

This chain links TRBV5-4 with TRBJ1-4; weak D call: TRBD1 (6 bases). V lost 3 bases and J 7 bases, leaving 13 bases between the germline ends. Germline CDR1 is SGHNT and CDR2 is YYREEE (reference sequence). This CDR3 is 14 amino acids long. As DNA, the CDR3 is TGTGCCAGCAGCTCGGACAGTGTTACTGAAAAACTGTTTTTT. This codes for CASSSDSVTEKLFF.

Written as DNA, the CDR3 is TGTGCCAGCACCCAACTAGCGGGAGGGCCGGGGGAGCAGTACTTC. Its protein product is CASTQLAGGPGEQYF. The V and J genes are TRBV27 and TRBJ2-7; 13 positions match TRBD2. This CDR3 region has 15 residues. Looked up from germline, CDR1 is MNHEY and CDR2 is SMNVEV (reference sequence). The V segment lost 7 bases and the J segment 7 bases; nucleotides outside the gene matches: 10.

The CDR3 loop reads CASSDTNRAGNEKLFF. The CDR3 DNA is TGCGCCAGCAGTGATACAAACAGGGCGGGTAATGAAAAACTGTTTTTT. V gene TRBV10-2 combines with J gene TRBJ1-4; a possible D gene is TRBD1 (6 bases). This CDR3 has 16 residues. Germline values: CDR1 WSHSY, CDR2 SAAADI. V was shortened by 3 bases and J by 4 bases, with 15 bases between the two germline ends.

The chain has TRBV7-2 and TRBJ2-3; 8 bases align to TRBD1. CDR1 and CDR2 from the germline V gene are SGHTA and FQGNSA. Trimming at V came to 4 bases and at J to 0 bases, leaving 3 bases not matched to a gene. This CDR3 is built from 15 residues. The CDR3 nucleotides are TGTGCCAGCAGCTCGACAGGGGATAGCACAGATACGCAGTATTTT. Its protein is CASSSTGDSTDTQYF.

The V and J genes are TRBV19 and TRBJ1-5; D may be TRBD1 (6 bases). This CDR3 contains 13 residues. The germline gives CDR1 LNHDA, CDR2 SQIVND (reference sequence). Trimming stripped 5 bases from V and 5 bases from J, with 10 bases between. CDR3 sequence (DNA): TGTGCCAGTAGTGCAGGGGTGGATCAGCCCCAGCATTTT. Protein: CASSAGVDQPQHF.

The chain joins TRBV6-5 to TRBJ1-2; tentative D call: TRBD1 (6 bases). Germline V gene lookup returns CDR1 MNHEY and CDR2 SVGAGI. Trimming removed 2 bases from V and 4 bases from J, with 14 bases in between. This CDR3 region has 15 residues. Here the CDR3 reads CASSYPLEGGYGYTF. For the CDR3, the DNA is TGTGCCAGCAGTTACCCTCTAGAAGGGGGCTATGGCTACACCTTC.

J is TRBJ1-4 and V is TRBV9; D is undetermined. The CDR3 runs to 17 residues. The ends were cut back, 3 bases at V and 4 bases at J, with 19 bases in the middle. Germline CDR1 is SGDLS and CDR2 is YYNGEE. Here the CDR3 DNA reads TGTGCCAGCAGCGCAACTATTGACCTCGACCGTAATGAAAAACTGTTTTTT. This gives the protein CASSATIDLDRNEKLFF.

The chain uses TRBV2 and TRBJ2-7, with 10 bases matching TRBD1. This CDR3 is 14 amino acids long. V shed 11 bases and J 3 bases; nucleotides not matched to a gene: 10. CDR1 and CDR2 (germline): SNHLY, FYNNEI. Written as DNA, the CDR3 is TGTGCCGTAATTAGGGACAGGGGTGTCTACGAGCAGTACTTC. This sequence encodes CAVIRDRGVYEQYF.

This clone was detected only once. The chain carries TRBV27 and TRBJ1-2, with 12 bases matching TRBD1. The J segment lost 4 bases and the V segment lost 5 bases, leaving 8 bases of the junction unmatched. Per the germline V gene, CDR1 is MNHEY and CDR2 is SMNVEV (reference sequence). This CDR3 contains 16 residues. CDR3 nucleotides: TGTGCCAGCAGTCGGGACAGGGGGCCGGGAATCTATGGCTACACCTTC. As protein: CASSRDRGPGIYGYTF.

The chain links TRBV7-7 to TRBJ2-5; 9 bases align to TRBD1. V dropped 5 bases and J dropped 6; count of bases not matched to a gene: 10. CDR3 length: 15 residues. The germline gives CDR1 SSHAT, CDR2 FNYEAQ (reference sequence). CDR3 loop: CASSVLGGQGQTQYF. The CDR3 DNA follows: TGTGCCAGCAGCGTCCTTGGGGGACAGGGTCAGACCCAGTACTTC. The variable domain in full, with the rest retrieved from reference TRBV7-7 and TRBJ2-5, is GAGVSQSPRYKVTKRGQDVTLRCDPISSHATLYWYQQALGQGPEFLTYFNYEAQPDKSGLPSDRFSAERPEGSISTLTIQRTEQRDSAMYRCASSVLGGQGQTQYFGPGTRLLVL.

V gene TRBV19 combines with J gene TRBJ2-7; the match to TRBD2 covers 10 bases. Per germline, CDR1 LNHDA and CDR2 SQIVND (reference sequence). The J segment lost 2 bases and the V segment lost 5 bases, leaving 3 bases of the junction unmatched. This CDR3 spans 14 amino acids. The CDR3 region has the DNA TGTGCCAGTAGTCCTAGCGGGGGCCCCTACGAGCAGTACTTC. This sequence encodes CASSPSGGPYEQYF.

The V gene is TRBV7-2, the J gene TRBJ1-5; TRBD1 matches at 7 bases. The CDR3 runs 14 residues. CDR1 and CDR2 from the germline V gene are SGHTA and FQGNSA. Trimming at V came to 4 bases and at J to 7 bases, leaving 7 bases not matched to a gene. The CDR3: CASSSRQGTQPQHF. In DNA form, the CDR3 reads TGTGCCAGCAGCTCTAGACAGGGTACGCAGCCCCAGCATTTT.

Here the CDR3 reads CASSLSGWNTGELFF. The CDR3, as DNA: TGTGCCAGCAGCCTCAGCGGGTGGAACACCGGGGAGCTGTTTTTT. The chain joins TRBV28 to TRBJ2-2; maybe TRBD2 (6 bases). V lost 6 bases to trimming and J lost 1 base, with 12 bases between them. The length of the CDR3 is 15 residues. Germline CDR1 is MDHEN and CDR2 is SYDVKM.

The rearrangement links TRBV11-2 to TRBJ1-3, with D perhaps matching TRBD1 (6 bases). Germline CDR1 and CDR2: SGHAT and FQNNGV. Trimming stripped 4 bases from V and 9 bases from J, with 13 bases between. The CDR3 loop spans 13 amino acids. CDR3 DNA sequence: TGTGCCAGCAGCTCCGGGGGGCTTAGCACCATATATTTT. Its translation is CASSSGGLSTIYF.

This sequence joins TRBV29-1 and TRBJ1-2; TRBD1 agrees at 7 bases. Trimming took 3 bases from V and 4 from J; bases not matched to a gene: 11. There are 15 residues in the CDR3. CDR1 SQVTM and CDR2 ANQGSEA come from the germline V gene. CDR3 DNA sequence: TGCAGCGTTGACTGGGGAAGGGGGCTTTCCTATGGCTACACCTTC. Its protein is CSVDWGRGLSYGYTF.